The clone carrying this TCR beta chain was detected only a few times. V lost 6 bases, J lost 0 bases, and 8 bases lay in between. The CDR3 has 14 amino acids. Germline V gene data show CDR1 as LNHNV and CDR2 as YYDKDF (reference sequence). These data are taken from a study of blood T cell repertoires in COVID-19. Across the whole study: Italy, Spain and the United States were the sources of the convalescent and acute COVID-19 samples.

In the source study's methods: For nucleated cells, counts were estimated from reference gene primer amplification. Assay used: immunoSEQ multiplex PCR; TCRdb lists only in-frame clones, some missing. That table furnishes V, J and clone size, whereas the DNA furnished D and trimming. Of about 210,000 clones listed, almost 85% are singletons. The V gene is TRBV15, the J gene TRBJ2-2, with TRBD2 as a possible D gene (5 bases). The sequence was obtained from a woman in her forties or fifties with active or convalescent COVID-19. What was sequenced was peripheral blood. The CDR3 spells CATRGRANTGELFF. The CDR3 region has the DNA TGTGCCACCAGGGGGAGAGCGAACACCGGGGAGCTGTTTTTT. The full variable domain, completed using reference TRBV15 and TRBJ2-2, is DAMVIQNPRYQVTQFGKPVTLSCSQTLNHNVMYWYQQKSSQAPKLLFHYYDKDFNNEADTPDNFQSRRPNTSFCFLDIRSPGLGDTAMYLCATRGRANTGELFFGEGSRLTVL.